This is a list of T cell receptor beta chains from one sample in a study of cytomegalovirus exposure and HLA in healthy donors. Repertoires were generated with immunoSEQ multiplex PCR, while TCRdb's copy carries only in-frame clones and drops some. The sample lists 170,000 or so clones, 85% seen once, with about 15% in the top ten. The sample comprised PBMCs. All receptors derive from a man aged 18-30 years in good health and CMV-seropositive. Each CDR3 is given with its conserved first and last residue. A D gene is named only where the DNA matches it firmly. Size tells how often a clone was seen (once, few, many) or the class of an expanded clone, and some rows leave it out.

clone size	D gene	J gene	V gene	CDR3 DNA	CDR3 protein
NA	TRBD1	TRBJ1-2	TRBV4-1	TGCGCCAGCAGCCAAGAGTCTTGGACAGGGGATCGCTACACCTTC	CASSQESWTGDRYTF
NA	NA	TRBJ2-5	TRBV28	TGTGCCAGCAGTTTTAGGCCTTACAGGGTACGCCAAGAGACCCAGTACTTC	CASSFRPYRVRQETQYF
NA	TRBD1	TRBJ2-4	TRBV6-5	TGTGCCAGCACGGACAGGGATAAAAACATTCAGTACTTC	CASTDRDKNIQYF
NA	TRBD2	TRBJ2-5	TRBV5-1	TGCGCCAGCAGCTTGGCCAGCGGGAGCTGGGAGACCCAGTACTTC	CASSLASGSWETQYF
once	NA	TRBJ1-5	TRBV19	TGTGCCAGTAGTATAACAGGCTATAGCAATCAGCCCCAGCATTTT	CASSITGYSNQPQHF
once	TRBD1	TRBJ1-6	TRBV6-6	TGTGCCAGCAGTTTAGGACAGGGAGGATCACCCCTCCACTTT	CASSLGQGGSPLHF
few	TRBD2	TRBJ2-2	TRBV10-3	TGTGCCATCAGTCCCTTAGCGGGTACCGGGGAGCTGTTTTTT	CAISPLAGTGELFF
once	NA	TRBJ1-1	TRBV5-1	TGCGCCAGCAGCTTGGTTACCGGGGCTGAAGCTTTCTTT	CASSLVTGAEAFF
NA	TRBD2	TRBJ2-7	TRBV19	TGTGCCAGTAGTACCAGCGGGGGCTACGAGCAGTACTTC	CASSTSGGYEQYF
NA	TRBD1	TRBJ2-7	TRBV30	TGTGCCTGGAGCGGACAGGGGCTAACCTACGAGCAGTACTTC	CAWSGQGLTYEQYF
NA	TRBD2	TRBJ2-7	TRBV19	TGTGCCAGTAGTGCGGGGGGGGAAATCTCCTACGAGCAGTACTTC	CASSAGGEISYEQYF
NA	TRBD1	TRBJ2-7	TRBV6-1	TGTGCCAGCAGTGGGGGCAGGGACAGGGGGATCGAGCAGTACTTC	CASSGGRDRGIEQYF
NA	NA	TRBJ2-1	TRBV13	TGTGCCAGCAGCTTAGTCGCCGGCTCCTACAATGAGCAGTTCTTC	CASSLVAGSYNEQFF
NA	NA	TRBJ1-2	TRBV6-1	TGTGCCAGCAGTGAAGAAAGGGGTTATAACTATGGCTACACCTTC	CASSEERGYNYGYTF
NA	TRBD1	TRBJ2-7	TRBV6-1	TGTGCCAGCAGTACACAGGGGGCCTACGAGCAGTACTTC	CASSTQGAYEQYF
NA	TRBD1	TRBJ1-3	TRBV6-1	TGTGCCAGCAGTGAAATCTGGGTAGGACAGGACTCTGGAAACACCATATATTTT	CASSEIWVGQDSGNTIYF
NA	NA	TRBJ2-1	TRBV7-9	TGTGCCAGCAGCTTGATCAGCTACAATGAGCAGTTCTTC	CASSLISYNEQFF
NA	NA	TRBJ2-1	TRBV7-8	TGTGCCAGCAGCTTAAATCCCACCGGCAATGAGCAGTTCTTC	CASSLNPTGNEQFF
NA	TRBD1	TRBJ2-2	TRBV27	TGTGCCAGCACCGAGGGGACAGTCGCGAACACCGGGGAGCTGTTTTTT	CASTEGTVANTGELFF
once	NA	TRBJ2-7	TRBV19	TGTGCCAGTAGTATAGTTGGAGGGGTGGAAGAGCAGTACTTC	CASSIVGGVEEQYF
few	NA	TRBJ2-3	TRBV5-1	TGCGCCAGCAGCTCGGACTCAGGCACAGATACGCAGTATTTT	CASSSDSGTDTQYF
NA	TRBD2	TRBJ2-4	TRBV28	TGTGCCTCTTCCGGGACTAACGCCAAAAACATTCAGTACTTC	CASSGTNAKNIQYF
NA	TRBD1	TRBJ2-7	TRBV13	TGTGCCAGCAGCCCGGGACAGGCTTTCTACGAGCAGTACTTC	CASSPGQAFYEQYF
NA	NA	TRBJ2-7	TRBV27	TGTGCCAGCGGAGCGGAAGCCTACGAGCAGTACTTC	CASGAEAYEQYF
NA	TRBD2	TRBJ2-5	TRBV2	TGTGCCAGCAACTTGCGACTAGCGGCTCAAGAGACCCAGTACTTC	CASNLRLAAQETQYF
few	TRBD2	TRBJ2-7	TRBV2	TGTGCCAGCAGTGAAGCTAGCGGGGGCTACGAGCAGTACTTC	CASSEASGGYEQYF
few	NA	TRBJ2-2	TRBV6-4	TGTGCCAGCAGCCCGCAGGGGGGCACCGGGGAGCTGTTTTTT	CASSPQGGTGELFF
few	NA	TRBJ1-6	TRBV7-3	TGTGCCAGCAGCCCGACAGGTCATAATTCACCCCTCCACTTT	CASSPTGHNSPLHF
NA	TRBD2	TRBJ2-1	TRBV28	TGTGCCAGCAGTGGGGGGGGACTCGTCTCCTACAATGAGCAGTTCTTC	CASSGGGLVSYNEQFF
NA	NA	TRBJ2-2	TRBV9	TGTGCCAGCAGCGTAGCCGCGGGTTGGGAGCTGTTTTTT	CASSVAAGWELFF
NA	NA	TRBJ1-6	TRBV10-3	TGTGCCATCAGTGACGGCGGCGGCTGGAATTCACCCCTCCACTTT	CAISDGGGWNSPLHF
NA	TRBD1	TRBJ2-7	TRBV6-5	TGTGCCACCCACTTGGGACAGGCGAGCTCCTACGAGCAGTACTTC	CATHLGQASSYEQYF
NA	TRBD2	TRBJ2-1	TRBV2	TGTGCCAGCAGTGGAGGACTAGCGAGCTACAATGAGCAGTTCTTC	CASSGGLASYNEQFF
NA	TRBD2	TRBJ2-1	TRBV2	TGTGCCAGCAGTGAAAGTGCAGCGGGAGAGCAGTTCTTC	CASSESAAGEQFF
NA	NA	TRBJ2-7	TRBV6-1	TGTGCCAGCAGTGAAAGGGGCAGTGCCTACGAGCAGTACTTC	CASSERGSAYEQYF
NA	NA	TRBJ2-3	TRBV27	TGTGCCAGCAGTTTGGCCCCGACTAGCACAGATACGCAGTATTTT	CASSLAPTSTDTQYF
NA	NA	TRBJ2-7	TRBV4-2	TGTGCCAGCAGCCAAGAGGCTGGACAAAGCTCCTACGAGCAGTACTTC	CASSQEAGQSSYEQYF
NA	TRBD1	TRBJ2-7	TRBV25-1	TGTGCCAGCAGTGGAACCGGGACAGGGTACGAGCAGTACTTC	CASSGTGTGYEQYF
NA	TRBD2	TRBJ2-1	TRBV27	TGTGCCAGCAGTCCCCTCCCCAGCGGGAGTGGGGAGTTCTTC	CASSPLPSGSGEFF
NA	TRBD1	TRBJ2-4	TRBV28	TGTGCCAGCAGTTCCGGGACAGGGACCGTCGGGAATTACTTC	CASSSGTGTVGNYF
NA	TRBD1	TRBJ1-2	TRBV28	TGTGCCAGCAGTCCAACAGGGGAAAGGGGCTACACCTTC	CASSPTGERGYTF